The present entry profiles one T cell receptor (beta chain) with its context. These data are taken from a study of blood T cell repertoires in COVID-19. Turning to the study itself: Acute and convalescent COVID-19 specimens originated in the United States, Italy and Spain. The cDNA or gDNA used as material had been derived from T cells, B-cell-depleted T cells, or PBMCs.

J was trimmed by 2 bases and V by 7 bases; bases with no gene match: 5. There are 14 residues in the CDR3. Germline V CDR1 and CDR2: MDHEN, SYDVKM. In the source study's methods: Amplification of reference gene primers was used by the study to estimate nucleated cell counts. The assay was immunoSEQ multiplex PCR, and TCRdb's table has in-frame clones only and misses some. That table supplies the V and J calls and clone size; D and trimming were determined from the DNA. The top ten clones hold approximately 2% of a sample with 250,000 to 300,000 clones, roughly nine tenths of them seen once. This chain connects TRBV28 to TRBJ2-7, with 10 positions matching TRBD2. The TCR sequence derives from a woman between 25 and 40 years old with COVID-19, enrolled during active disease. The sequenced sample was peripheral blood. The CDR3 region is CASITSGNAYEQYF. The CDR3 DNA follows: TGTGCCAGCATTACTAGCGGGAACGCCTACGAGCAGTACTTC.